These 13 T cell receptor beta chains came from one sample sequenced in a study of identical twins (dated by TCRdb to 2015 to 2016). Library preparation used 5' RACE. Sequencing took place on an Illumina HiSeq 2000. Clones were called with MiXCR by TCRdb after fastp trimmed the public reads at Q25, and only in-frame beta chains were retained. All rows with the same CDR3 protein become a single entry with the most common DNA and genes. This sample comprises just over 500,000 distinct CDR3 sequences, under 25% of them detected only once. The ten top clones hold about 0.91% of the sample. These data were also reused for a study on T cells expressing NK-cell markers.

The sample taken for sequencing was CD4+ T cells sorted from blood. The receptors here all came from a woman younger than 30 in good health.

The chain uses TRBV25-1 and TRBJ1-2; D is unresolved. Germline CDR1 is MGHDK and CDR2 is SYGVNS. CDR3 size: 14 residues. V was cut by 3 bases and J by 1 base, with 9 bases left in between. CDR3 sequence reads: CASSELRDNYGYTF. The DNA of the CDR3 is TGTGCCAGCAGTGAGCTTCGGGATAACTATGGCTACACCTTC.

This clonotype was picked up a small number of times. This sequence joins TRBV12-3 or TRBV12-4 and TRBJ2-1; a weak D match, TRBD2 (6 bases). V was shortened by 3 bases and J by 1 base, with 10 bases between the two germline ends. The CDR3 has 15 amino acids. The chain's CDR3 is CASSFSGESYNEQFF. CDR3 in DNA: TGTGCCAGCAGTTTTTCGGGAGAGTCCTACAATGAGCAGTTCTTC.

This clonotype has at least ten counts. This sequence joins TRBV10-3 and TRBJ2-1; TRBD2 aligns across 14 bases. Unmatched junction bases numbered 12, after V lost 3 bases and J lost 8 bases. This CDR3 has 18 residues. CDR1 and CDR2 (germline): ENHRY, SYGVKD. The CDR3 loop reads CAISDPGLAGEGLDEQFF. The CDR3 nucleotides read TGTGCCATCAGTGACCCGGGACTAGCGGGAGAGGGATTGGATGAGCAGTTCTTC.

This clonotype occurred a few times. V is TRBV5-1 and J is TRBJ2-3; D is unresolved. The germline V gene encodes CDR1 SGHRS and CDR2 YFSETQ. The CDR3 has 15 amino acids. V lost 4 bases, J lost 0 bases, and 12 bases lay in between. The CDR3 nucleotides are TGCGCCAGCAGCACATTAGATCGGAGCACAGATACGCAGTATTTT. Protein: CASSTLDRSTDTQYF.

This chain uses TRBV7-2 with TRBJ2-7; the D gene is possibly TRBD1 (5 bases). Germline V lookup: CDR1 SGHTA, CDR2 FQGNSA. The CDR3 is 17 amino acids. The ends were cut back, 5 bases at V and 5 bases at J, with 25 bases in the middle. The chain's CDR3 is CASSLSTFRQGPHEQYF. The CDR3 DNA follows: TGTGCCAGCAGCCTAAGTACCTTCAGGCAGGGCCCCCACGAGCAGTACTTC.

J is TRBJ2-3 and V is TRBV7-9, with no clear D. Germline CDR1 and CDR2: SEHNR and FQNEAQ (reference sequence). V was shortened by 1 base and J by 2 bases, with 10 bases between the two germline ends. This CDR3 spans 15 amino acids. The CDR3 nucleotides are TGTGCCAGCAGCTTAGGGTGGGCCCACACAGATACGCAGTATTTT. It is translated as CASSLGWAHTDTQYF.

This clonotype was observed a handful of times. The chain recombines TRBV3-1 with TRBJ1-2; unclear D gene. CDR3 size: 16 residues. In germline, CDR1 is LGHDT, CDR2 YNNKEL (reference sequence). Trimming cost V 1 base and J 1 base, with 13 bases left between them. In DNA form, the CDR3 reads TGTGCCAGCAGCCAAGGAGCGGCGGCGGATAACTATGGCTACACCTTC. It codes for CASSQGAAADNYGYTF.

The chain couples TRBV7-9 to TRBJ2-6, with D possibly matching TRBD1 (6 bases). Trimming removed 1 base from V and 1 base from J, with 8 bases in between. Per the germline V gene, CDR1 is SEHNR and CDR2 is FQNEAQ (reference sequence). The CDR3 is 16 residues long. This CDR3 reads CASSLGDRSGANVLTF. The CDR3 bases are TGTGCCAGCAGCTTAGGTGACAGGTCTGGGGCCAACGTCCTGACTTTC.

The chain employs TRBV29-1 and TRBJ2-3; D remains ambiguous. This CDR3 region has 8 residues. V gave up 6 bases and J gave up 8 bases, with 3 bases separating them. Germline V gene sequence: CDR1 SQVTM, CDR2 ANQGSEA. The CDR3 loop reads CSVGTQYF. In DNA, the CDR3 is TGCAGCGTGGGTACGCAGTATTTT.

This clonotype has a handful of counts. The rearrangement joins TRBV2 to TRBJ2-7; D is unclear. Germline CDR1 is SNHLY and CDR2 is FYNNEI. This CDR3 spans 10 amino acids. Trimming took off 7 bases at V and 2 bases at J, with 3 bases between the two ends. The CDR3 here is CASKPYEQYF. In DNA form, the CDR3 reads TGTGCCAGCAAACCCTACGAGCAGTACTTC.

The chain has TRBV7-6 and TRBJ2-3; D is possibly TRBD1 (6 bases). The CDR3 contains 16 residues. V lost 5 bases and J 5 bases, leaving 20 bases between the germline ends. The V gene's germline CDR1 is SGHVS and CDR2 FNYEAQ. The CDR3 here is CASSTGWGQSEDTQYF. CDR3 sequence (DNA): TGTGCCAGCAGCACCGGGTGGGGGCAATCGGAAGATACGCAGTATTTT.

This sequence joins TRBV5-1 and TRBJ2-5; D perhaps matches TRBD2 (6 bases). The ends were cut back, 4 bases at V and 2 bases at J, with 15 bases in the middle. CDR1 is SGHRS, CDR2 YFSETQ, per germline. The CDR3 has 15 residues. DNA for the CDR3: TGCGCCAGCAGCCAAGACCCGGGAGTTCAAGAGACCCAGTACTTC. It specifies CASSQDPGVQETQYF.

J is TRBJ2-5 and V is TRBV6-5; 10 nucleotides line up with TRBD2. The CDR3 consists of 12 residues. Germline V gene lookup returns CDR1 MNHEY and CDR2 SVGAGI. Germline trimming cut 5 bases from V and 11 bases from J; bases unmatched to any gene: 5. CDR3 coding DNA: TGTGCCAGCAGTCGACTAGCGGGCGGGCAGTACTTC. This gives the protein CASSRLAGGQYF.